This TCR beta chain is drawn from a study of regulatory T cells in long-lasting Graves disease. For the study at large: In persistent Graves' disease, antithyroid drugs had been taken for over 5 years and TSH receptor antibodies stayed positive. Study-level points and caveats: When disease was persistent, TRBV28, TRBJ1-2 and TRBJ2-5 were the favored segments.

Indicated time point: persistent/refractory GD, antithyroid drugs over 5 years with positive TRAb. RNA from PBMCs was the source of the TCR library. Building of the TCR beta libraries involved iRepertoire HTBI primers and Arm-PCR of CDR3 regions. One entry per CDR3 protein, called by TCRdb with MiXCR from the multiplex PCR reads. The sample records around 430,000 distinct CDR3 sequences, roughly 22% being singletons. About this clonotype itself: Its antigen is as yet unknown.

Trimming cost V 2 bases and J 1 base, with 9 bases left between them. Germline V gene lookup returns CDR1 LNHDA and CDR2 SQIVND (reference sequence). CDR3 length: 15 residues. The origin of this receptor is a female donor with Graves disease. The starting material was peripheral blood mononuclear cells (PBMCs), obtained when the disease was refractory, from a patient treated with antithyroid drugs. The chain employs TRBV19 and TRBJ1-5, with D uncertain. The CDR3 protein is CASSITGSSNQPQHF. CDR3 coding DNA: TGTGCCAGTAGTATAACGGGTTCCAGCAATCAGCCCCAGCATTTT.